A single sample is the source of the 2 T cell receptor beta chains below, sequenced in a study of PD-1 blockade in classical Hodgkin lymphoma. Repertoires were generated with immunoSEQ multiplex PCR, while TCRdb's copy carries only in-frame clones and drops some. This sample has tens of thousands of clones, with over 75% found just once. All trial patients relapsed after autologous stem cell transplantation. Negative magnetic selection isolated CD4+ T cells from thawed PBMCs. Here the sequenced sample was CD4+ T cells from blood, taken at baseline. These receptors were obtained from a human donor with classical Hodgkin lymphoma.

This rearrangement joins TRBV10-3 to TRBJ1-1, with unresolved D. The CDR3 has 15 amino acids. In germline, CDR1 is ENHRY, CDR2 SYGVKD. V gave up 3 bases and J gave up 1 base, with 12 bases separating them. CDR3: CAISEARTGNTEAFF. CDR3 sequence (DNA): TGTGCCATCAGTGAAGCACGAACGGGGAACACTGAAGCTTTCTTT.

This chain connects TRBV6-5 to TRBJ1-1; 8 positions agree with TRBD1. The V and J ends lost 4 bases and 1 base, in that order; junction bases with no gene match: 5. Germline V gene sequence: CDR1 MNHEY, CDR2 SVGAGI. The CDR3 is made up of 15 amino acids. The DNA of the CDR3 is TGTGCCAGCAGTTGGGGACAGGCACCGAACACTGAAGCTTTCTTT. Amino acids: CASSWGQAPNTEAFF.